This T cell receptor beta chain was sequenced during a study of cytomegalovirus exposure and HLA in healthy donors. General study findings and limits: A further, later analysis showed that HLA-associated TCR beta chains (compared with equally common others) were more clonally expanded. Later on, a genetic analysis was performed. It linked a missense variant in DCLRE1C with V- and J-gene trimming of TCR beta. Immune exposure information comprised only CMV serostatus. Fewer N-insertions than the approximately 610-donor mean were reportedly shown by an Asian-associated ancestry cluster in a later analysis.

The PCR contained 60 Vbeta and 13 Jbeta primers. Sequenced by immunoSEQ multiplex PCR; TCRdb stores in-frame clones only, minus some. The sample shows 210,000 or so clones, over 65% of them seen only once. Of note for this clone: Its target is unknown.

Trimming pared 3 bases from V and 0 bases from J, leaving 12 bases between. The CDR3 extends over 16 amino acids. CDR1 and CDR2 from the germline V gene are KGHSH and LQKENI. J is TRBJ2-1 and V is TRBV18; D possibly corresponds to TRBD2 (6 bases). The receptor's source is an older woman in good health and CMV-seropositive. Sequenced: PBMCs. The CDR3 coding sequence is TGTGCCAGCTCACCCGGGGCTAGCGCCTCCTACAATGAGCAGTTCTTC. This gives the protein CASSPGASASYNEQFF.